Listed below are T cell receptor beta chains from one sample, sequenced in a study of T cell responses to AZD1222 COVID-19 vaccine. The repertoire was sequenced with immunoSEQ multiplex PCR; TCRdb's copy has only in-frame clones and lacks some. The table lists about 110,000 clones, around nine tenths of them singletons. The sample was peripheral blood, taken on day 0 of MenACWY control vaccination. These receptors were taken from an adult in good health. The CDR3 runs from the conserved cysteine through the conserved F or W. D genes are given only for firm matches. Part of the rows lack a size; the others show once, few, many or a class for expanded clones.

TRBV6-1	NA	TRBJ2-1	NA	CASTGADAVSYNEQFF	TGTGCCAGCACTGGAGCAGATGCAGTGTCCTACAATGAGCAGTTCTTC
TRBV3-1/TRBV3-2	TRBD1	TRBJ1-4	NA	CASSPGTVNEKLFF	TGTGCCAGCAGTCCCGGGACAGTTAATGAAAAACTGTTTTTT
TRBV5-4	TRBD2	TRBJ2-3	NA	CASSLGGGGTWNTQYF	TGTGCCAGCAGCTTGGGGGGCGGGGGAACGTGGAATACGCAGTATTTT
TRBV7-3	NA	TRBJ2-7	NA	CASSLNGDSYEQYF	TGTGCCAGCAGCTTAAATGGTGACTCCTACGAGCAGTACTTC
TRBV5-1	NA	TRBJ2-3	NA	CASNSPMGAEEQYF	TGCGCCAGCAACTCACCCATGGGGGCAGAGGAGCAGTATTTT
TRBV19	TRBD1	TRBJ1-5	NA	CASSSRTGKGSEPQHF	TGTGCCAGTAGTTCTAGGACAGGGAAGGGGTCGGAGCCCCAGCATTTT
TRBV19	TRBD1	TRBJ2-7	NA	CASNAGGSSYEQYF	TGTGCCAGTAACGCAGGGGGAAGCTCCTACGAGCAGTACTTC
TRBV30	NA	TRBJ1-2	NA	CAWSLGRQGYTF	TGTGCCTGGAGCCTCGGCAGGCAAGGCTACACCTTC
TRBV10-3	NA	TRBJ2-1	few	CATRNEGDEQFF	TGTGCCACACGGAACGAGGGGGATGAGCAGTTCTTC
TRBV6-6	NA	TRBJ1-1	NA	CASSGFLNTEAFF	TGTGCCAGCAGCGGGTTCCTCAACACTGAAGCTTTCTTT
TRBV12-3/TRBV12-4	NA	TRBJ1-6	NA	CASSLAGIAPLHF	TGTGCCAGCAGTTTGGCAGGGATTGCACCCCTCCACTTT